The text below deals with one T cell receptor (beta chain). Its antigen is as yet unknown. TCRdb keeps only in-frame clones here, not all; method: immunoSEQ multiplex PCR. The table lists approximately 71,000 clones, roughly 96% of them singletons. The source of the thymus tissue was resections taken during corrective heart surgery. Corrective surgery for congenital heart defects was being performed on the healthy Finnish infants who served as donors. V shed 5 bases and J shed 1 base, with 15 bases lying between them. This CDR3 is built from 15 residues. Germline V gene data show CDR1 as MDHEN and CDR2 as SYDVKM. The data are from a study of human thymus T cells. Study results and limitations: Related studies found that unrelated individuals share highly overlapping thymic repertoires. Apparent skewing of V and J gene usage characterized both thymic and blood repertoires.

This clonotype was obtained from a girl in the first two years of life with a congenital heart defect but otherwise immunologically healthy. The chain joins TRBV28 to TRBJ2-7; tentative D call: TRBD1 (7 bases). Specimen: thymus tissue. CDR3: CASSLRQGGSYEQYF. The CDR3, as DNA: TGTGCCAGCAGTCTAAGACAGGGAGGTTCCTACGAGCAGTACTTC.